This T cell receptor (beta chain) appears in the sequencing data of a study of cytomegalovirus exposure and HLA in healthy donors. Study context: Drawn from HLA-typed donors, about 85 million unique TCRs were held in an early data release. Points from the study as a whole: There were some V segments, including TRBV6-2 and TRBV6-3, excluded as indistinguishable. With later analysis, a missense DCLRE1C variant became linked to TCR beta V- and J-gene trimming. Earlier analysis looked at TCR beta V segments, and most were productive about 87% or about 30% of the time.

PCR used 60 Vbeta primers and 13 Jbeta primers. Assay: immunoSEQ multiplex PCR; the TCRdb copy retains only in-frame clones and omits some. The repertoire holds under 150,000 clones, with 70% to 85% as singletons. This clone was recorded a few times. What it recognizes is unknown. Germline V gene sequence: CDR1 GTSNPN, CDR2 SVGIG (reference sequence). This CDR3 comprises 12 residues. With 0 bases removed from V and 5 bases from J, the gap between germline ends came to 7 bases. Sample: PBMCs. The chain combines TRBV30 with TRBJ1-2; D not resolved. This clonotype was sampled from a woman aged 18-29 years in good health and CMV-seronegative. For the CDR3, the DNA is TGTGCCTGGAGTGTAGGAGTATATGGCTACACCTTC. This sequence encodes CAWSVGVYGYTF.